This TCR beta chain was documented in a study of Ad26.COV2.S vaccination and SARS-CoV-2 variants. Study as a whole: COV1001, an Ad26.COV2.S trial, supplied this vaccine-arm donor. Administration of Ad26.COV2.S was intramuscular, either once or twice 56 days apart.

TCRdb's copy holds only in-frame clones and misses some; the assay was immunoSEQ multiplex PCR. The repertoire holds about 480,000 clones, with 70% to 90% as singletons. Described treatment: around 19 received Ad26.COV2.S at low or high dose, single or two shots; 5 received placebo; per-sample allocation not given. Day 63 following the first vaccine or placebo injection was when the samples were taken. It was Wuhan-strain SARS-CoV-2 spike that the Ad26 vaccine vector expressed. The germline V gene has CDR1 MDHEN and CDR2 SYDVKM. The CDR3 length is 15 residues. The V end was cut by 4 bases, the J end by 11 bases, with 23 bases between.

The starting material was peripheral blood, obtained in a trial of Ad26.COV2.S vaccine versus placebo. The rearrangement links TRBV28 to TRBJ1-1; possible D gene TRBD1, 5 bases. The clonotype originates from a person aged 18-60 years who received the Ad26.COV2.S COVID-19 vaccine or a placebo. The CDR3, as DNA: TGTGCCAGCAGTTCCCCCGGGACCCCTAAACCTCCCGCTTTCTTT. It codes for CASSSPGTPKPPAFF.